This is a list of T cell receptor beta chains from one sample in a study of identical twins. Each CDR3 protein is one row after TCRdb ran MiXCR on the 5' RACE reads. In the table there are more than 1.5 million distinct CDR3 sequences, less than 35% of which are singletons. The source material was cord blood. Receptor source: a newborn girl in good health. The CDR3 runs from the conserved cysteine through the conserved F or W. A D gene is named only where the DNA matches it firmly. The listing skips clone size in some rows; elsewhere it reads once, few, many or a size class.

few | - | TRBJ2-2 | TRBV10-3 | TGTGCCATCAGTGAGTCAGGGAACACCGGGGAGCTGTTTTTT | CAISESGNTGELFF
few | - | TRBJ2-7 | TRBV3-1 | TGTGCCAGCAGCCAAGCCGGGACGGCAACCTACGAGCAGTACTTC | CASSQAGTATYEQYF
few | - | TRBJ2-7 | TRBV3-1 | TGTGCCAGCAGCCCCGACTGGAAGAGCTCCTACGAGCAGTACTTC | CASSPDWKSSYEQYF
- | - | TRBJ2-7 | TRBV18 | TGTGCCAGCTCCTACCCACCTACCTACGAGCAGTACTTC | CASSYPPTYEQYF
- | - | TRBJ1-4 | TRBV20-1 | TGCAGTGCTACCCCTGGGCCGTTGGAGGAAAAACTGTTTTTT | CSATPGPLEEKLFF
- | - | TRBJ2-7 | TRBV4-1 | TGCGCCAGCAGCCAAGAGTTTCCACCCCTCTCCTACGAGCAGTACTTC | CASSQEFPPLSYEQYF
- | - | TRBJ1-4 | TRBV12-3/TRBV12-4 | TGTGCCAGCAGTTTGTGGCAGGGTAATGAAAAACTGTTTTTT | CASSLWQGNEKLFF
- | TRBD1 | TRBJ2-1 | TRBV5-1 | TGCGCCAGCAGCTCGGTAGGGACAGGGGGGGCCAATGAGCAGTTCTTC | CASSSVGTGGANEQFF
- | - | TRBJ1-1 | TRBV19 | TGTGCCAGTAGTAATCCGGGGATAGGTACTGAAGCTTTCTTT | CASSNPGIGTEAFF
- | TRBD1 | TRBJ2-1 | TRBV2 | TGTGCCGGCAGTGTCGATTCGGACAGGGGTAGGGAGCAGTTCTTC | CAGSVDSDRGREQFF
- | TRBD1 | TRBJ2-3 | TRBV7-9 | TGTGCCAGCAGCGTAGTTAGGACAGGAGATACGCAGTATTTT | CASSVVRTGDTQYF
- | - | TRBJ1-2 | TRBV14 | TGTGCCAGCAGCCCATGGACAGACCATGGCTACACCTTC | CASSPWTDHGYTF
few | TRBD2 | TRBJ2-5 | TRBV11-2 | TGTGCCAGCAGCTTAGTTCCTATACTAGCGGGAGATCCCTTCGGGGAGACCCAGTACTTC | CASSLVPILAGDPFGETQYF
- | TRBD1 | TRBJ1-2 | TRBV25-1 | TGTGCCAGCAGTGAGCAGGGGGCTCCAGCTAACTATGGCTACACCTTC | CASSEQGAPANYGYTF
few | TRBD1 | TRBJ1-1 | TRBV29-1 | TGCAGCGTCTCTGACAGGGCTGAAGCTTTCTTT | CSVSDRAEAFF
- | TRBD1 | TRBJ1-2 | TRBV6-6 | TGTGCCAGCACCCCTACAGGGGGCTCGGGCTATGGCTACACCTTC | CASTPTGGSGYGYTF
- | - | TRBJ2-6 | TRBV10-3 | TGTGCCATCAGTGAACAGGGAACTGGGGCCAACGTCCTGACTTTC | CAISEQGTGANVLTF
- | - | TRBJ2-3 | TRBV20-1 | TGCAGTGCTAGAGATGTTAGAGGGCAGTATTTT | CSARDVRGQYF
few | - | TRBJ1-6 | TRBV9 | TGTGCCAGCAGCGCAGACAACAGGGTTGAATCACCCCTCCACTTT | CASSADNRVESPLHF
- | - | TRBJ1-6 | TRBV21-1 | TGTGCCAGCAGCAAAGCCTTCCAACACCTCTATAATTCACCCCTCCACTTT | CASSKAFQHLYNSPLHF
- | TRBD2 | TRBJ2-1 | TRBV3-1 | TGTGCCAGCAGCCAAGTTGGCGGGAGGGATGAGCAGTTCTTC | CASSQVGGRDEQFF
- | - | TRBJ2-1 | TRBV20-1 | TGCAGTGCTCCCGAGAATGCGGCTGAGCAGTTCTTC | CSAPENAAEQFF
few | TRBD1 | TRBJ1-2 | TRBV5-1 | TGCGCCAGCAGCGTGAGTGACAGGGGGCCGAGTGGCTACACCTTC | CASSVSDRGPSGYTF
- | - | TRBJ1-5 | TRBV6-1 | TGTGCCAGCAGTGAAGTTTCTGTGGGGGGCAATCAGCCCCAGCATTTT | CASSEVSVGGNQPQHF
- | - | TRBJ1-2 | TRBV4-1 | TGCGCCAGCAGCCAAGTGGGGGGACGGAGGCTAGACTACACCTTC | CASSQVGGRRLDYTF
- | - | TRBJ1-1 | TRBV28 | TGTGCCAGCAGGATGGGACCCCGAAGGACTGAAGCTTTCTTT | CASRMGPRRTEAFF
- | - | TRBJ2-7 | TRBV5-6 | TGTGCCAGCAGCTTTTCGGGTTCCCTCTCCTACGAGCAGTACTTC | CASSFSGSLSYEQYF
- | - | TRBJ1-5 | TRBV6-6 | TGTGCCAGCAGTCTCAGGGTACCTGGCCAGCCCCAGCATTTT | CASSLRVPGQPQHF
few | TRBD2 | TRBJ2-3 | TRBV10-3 | TGTGCCATCACCAAGGGGACTAGCGGGAAGGGCACAGATACGCAGTATTTT | CAITKGTSGKGTDTQYF
- | TRBD2 | TRBJ2-3 | TRBV4-1 | TGCGCCAGCAGCCAGCCTCCGGGACTAGCGGACCTCGGGGATACGCAGTATTTT | CASSQPPGLADLGDTQYF
- | - | TRBJ2-3 | TRBV20-1 | TGCAGTGCTAGAGCCCTAGGGGGGGCAGATACGCAGTATTTT | CSARALGGADTQYF
- | - | TRBJ1-1 | TRBV2 | TGTGTCAGCAGTGTTTTGGACAGTGGCACTGAAGCTTTCTTT | CVSSVLDSGTEAFF
- | TRBD2 | TRBJ2-1 | TRBV7-2 | TGTGCCAGCAGCTCGTTAGGGACTAGCGCAATCAATGAGCAGTTCTTC | CASSSLGTSAINEQFF
- | TRBD2 | TRBJ2-1 | TRBV20-1 | TGCAGTGCTGCGGGACTAGCGGGTTACAATGAGCAGTTCTTC | CSAAGLAGYNEQFF
- | - | TRBJ2-2 | TRBV29-1 | TGCAGCGCCAAGGGGGACCTACAGTCCGGGGAGCTGTTTTTT | CSAKGDLQSGELFF
- | TRBD2 | TRBJ2-1 | TRBV16 | TGTGCCAGCAGCCAAAGGTATGGTAGCGGGACTAGCTCCTACAATGAGCAGTTCTTC | CASSQRYGSGTSSYNEQFF
few | TRBD2 | TRBJ2-5 | TRBV12-3/TRBV12-4 | TGTGCCAGCAGTTCCACCGGGACTAGCGGGGGTAGGGAGACCCAGTACTTC | CASSSTGTSGGRETQYF
- | - | TRBJ2-3 | TRBV12-3/TRBV12-4 | TGTGCCATCGCCCCTGCGGGGATTACCACAGATACGCAGTATTTT | CAIAPAGITTDTQYF
many | - | TRBJ2-3 | TRBV5-1 | TGCGCCAGCAGCTTGCCAGGATCTAGCACAGATACGCAGTATTTT | CASSLPGSSTDTQYF
few | TRBD2 | TRBJ2-3 | TRBV27 | TGTGCCAGCAGTCCCCAGGCGGGGGGCTACACAGATACGCAGTATTTT | CASSPQAGGYTDTQYF
few | - | TRBJ1-1 | TRBV20-1 | TGCAGTGCTAGAGATCTAAACAGGATGAACACTGAAGCTTTCTTT | CSARDLNRMNTEAFF
- | TRBD2 | TRBJ2-3 | TRBV20-1 | TGCAGTGCTAGAGATCTTCGGGCTAGCGGTCCCACAGATACGCAGTATTTT | CSARDLRASGPTDTQYF
few | - | TRBJ1-1 | TRBV7-9 | TGTGCCAGCAGCAAACAGGGAACTTCGAACACTGAAGCTTTCTTT | CASSKQGTSNTEAFF
- | - | TRBJ1-1 | TRBV4-1 | TGCGCCAGCAGCCAACCCAGGGGCCGAATATGGAACACTGAAGCTTTCTTT | CASSQPRGRIWNTEAFF
- | - | TRBJ1-6 | TRBV6-5 | TGTGCCAGCATCTGGAGGATTAATTCACCCCTCCACTTT | CASIWRINSPLHF
few | TRBD2 | TRBJ2-3 | TRBV18 | TGTGCCAGCTCACCGCGAGTTGCGGGGGGTCCTACTAGCACAGATACGCAGTATTTT | CASSPRVAGGPTSTDTQYF
- | - | TRBJ1-5 | TRBV29-1 | TGCAGCGTTGAAGCACATCGGGCGAATCAGCCCCAGCATTTT | CSVEAHRANQPQHF
few | TRBD1 | TRBJ2-2 | TRBV6-5 | TGTGCCAGCAGCTGGACAGGGGTTAATACCGGGGAGCTGTTTTTT | CASSWTGVNTGELFF
- | TRBD1 | TRBJ1-2 | TRBV3-1 | TGTGCCACCGGGGACAGGGTCCGCGGCTACACCTTC | CATGDRVRGYTF
- | - | TRBJ2-7 | TRBV3-1 | TGTGCCAGCAGCCAAGCCCAGCGGGCACCCTACGAGCAGTACTTC | CASSQAQRAPYEQYF
- | - | TRBJ1-4 | TRBV7-2 | TGTGCCAGCCGGTGGGGGTCAACTAATGAAAAACTGTTTTTT | CASRWGSTNEKLFF
few | - | TRBJ2-1 | TRBV10-3 | TGTGCCATCAGTGAGTCGGGGGTTCTAGCAAGCTCCTACAATGAGCAGTTCTTC | CAISESGVLASSYNEQFF
- | - | TRBJ1-2 | TRBV15 | TGTGCCACCAGCAGAGATAGGGAGGGGATGAGGGGCTACACCTTC | CATSRDREGMRGYTF
- | - | TRBJ2-5 | TRBV25-1 | TGTGCCAGCAGTGCCGAGTTGGATTGGTACCAAGAGACCCAGTACTTC | CASSAELDWYQETQYF
- | TRBD2 | TRBJ2-1 | TRBV20-1 | TGCAGTGCTAGAGTGCGGACTAGCGCAAGCTCCTACAATGAGCAGTTCTTC | CSARVRTSASSYNEQFF
few | TRBD2 | TRBJ2-3 | TRBV18 | TGTGCCAGCTCACCACCTAGCGGGAGGGCCTTAAGGCAGTATTTT | CASSPPSGRALRQYF
- | TRBD2 | TRBJ2-1 | TRBV20-1 | TGCAGTGCTAGAGGCCGGGAAGGCGGGAGCGATGAGCAGTTCTTC | CSARGREGGSDEQFF